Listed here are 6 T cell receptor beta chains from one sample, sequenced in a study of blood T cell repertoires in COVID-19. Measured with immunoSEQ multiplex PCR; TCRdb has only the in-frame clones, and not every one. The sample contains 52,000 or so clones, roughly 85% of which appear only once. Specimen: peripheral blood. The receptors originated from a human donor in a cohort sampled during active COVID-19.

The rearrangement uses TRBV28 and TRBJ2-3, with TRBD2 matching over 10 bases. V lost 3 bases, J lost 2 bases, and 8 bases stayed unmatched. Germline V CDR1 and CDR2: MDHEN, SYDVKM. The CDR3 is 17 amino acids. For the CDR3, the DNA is TGTGCCAGCAGTTTGTGGGTAGCGGGAGGTGACACAGATACGCAGTATTTT. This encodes CASSLWVAGGDTDTQYF.

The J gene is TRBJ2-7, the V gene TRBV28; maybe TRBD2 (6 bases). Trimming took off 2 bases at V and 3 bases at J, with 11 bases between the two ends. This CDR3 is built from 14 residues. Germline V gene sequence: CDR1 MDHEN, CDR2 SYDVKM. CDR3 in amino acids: CASSLTGEGYEQYF. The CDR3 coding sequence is TGTGCCAGCAGTTTAACGGGGGAAGGCTACGAGCAGTACTTC.

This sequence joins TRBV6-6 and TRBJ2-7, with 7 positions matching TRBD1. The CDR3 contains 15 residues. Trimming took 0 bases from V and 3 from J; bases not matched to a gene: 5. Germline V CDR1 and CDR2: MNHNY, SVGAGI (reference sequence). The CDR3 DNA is TGTGCCAGCAGTTACTCGAAGGGACAGAGCTACGAGCAGTACTTC. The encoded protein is CASSYSKGQSYEQYF.

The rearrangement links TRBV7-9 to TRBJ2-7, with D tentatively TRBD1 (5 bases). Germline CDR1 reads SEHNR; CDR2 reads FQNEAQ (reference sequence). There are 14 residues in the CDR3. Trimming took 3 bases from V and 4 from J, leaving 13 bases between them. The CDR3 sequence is CASSFQGTGYEQYF. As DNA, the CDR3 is TGTGCCAGCAGCTTTCAGGGTACCGGGTACGAGCAGTACTTC.

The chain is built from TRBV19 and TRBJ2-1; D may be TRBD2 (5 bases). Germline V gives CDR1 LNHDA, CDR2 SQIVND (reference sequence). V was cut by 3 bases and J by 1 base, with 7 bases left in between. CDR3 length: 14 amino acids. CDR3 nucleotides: TGTGCCAGTAGTATTGGAGGTTCCTACAATGAGCAGTTCTTC. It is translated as CASSIGGSYNEQFF.

CDR3 amino acids: CASRIAGVKDTQYF. CDR3 DNA sequence: TGTGCCAGCAGGATAGCGGGAGTGAAGGATACGCAGTATTTT. The V call is TRBV10-3, the J call TRBJ2-3, with TRBD2 matching 9 bases. V trimming: 10 bases; J trimming: 6 bases; junction bases outside the gene matches: 11. The germline V gene encodes CDR1 ENHRY and CDR2 SYGVKD. The CDR3 spans 14 residues.